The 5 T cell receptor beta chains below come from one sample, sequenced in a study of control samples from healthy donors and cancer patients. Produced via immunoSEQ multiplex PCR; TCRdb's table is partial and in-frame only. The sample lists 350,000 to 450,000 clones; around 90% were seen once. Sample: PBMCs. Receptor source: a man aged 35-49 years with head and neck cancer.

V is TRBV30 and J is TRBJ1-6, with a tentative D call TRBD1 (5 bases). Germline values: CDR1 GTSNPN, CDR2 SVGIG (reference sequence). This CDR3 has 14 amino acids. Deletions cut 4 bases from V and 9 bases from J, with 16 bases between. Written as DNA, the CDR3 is TGTGCCTGGACGAGGGGAACAGAGGGTTCACCCCTCCACTTT. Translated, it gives CAWTRGTEGSPLHF. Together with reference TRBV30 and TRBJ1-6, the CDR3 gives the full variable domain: SQTIHQWPATLVQPVGSPLSLECTVEGTSNPNLYWYRQAAGRGLQLLFYSVGIGQISSEVPQNLSASRPQDRQFILSSKKLLLSDSGFYLCAWTRGTEGSPLHFGNGTRLTVT.

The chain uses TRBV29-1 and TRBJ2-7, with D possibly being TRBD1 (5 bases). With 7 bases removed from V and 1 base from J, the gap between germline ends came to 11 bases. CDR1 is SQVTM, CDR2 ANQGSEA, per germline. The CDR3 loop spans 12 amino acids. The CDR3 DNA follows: TGCAGCGGGCAGGGCGAATCCTACGAGCAGTACTTC. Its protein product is CSGQGESYEQYF.

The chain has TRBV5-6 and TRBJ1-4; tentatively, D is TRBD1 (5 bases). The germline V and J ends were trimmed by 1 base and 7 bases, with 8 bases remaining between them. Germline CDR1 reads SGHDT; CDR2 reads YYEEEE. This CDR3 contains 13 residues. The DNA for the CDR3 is TGTGCCAGCAGCTTGTCAGGGTTTGAAAAACTGTTTTTT. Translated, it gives CASSLSGFEKLFF.

CDR3 DNA: TGTGCCAGCAGTTACCCGACGAGAGGGAGGACGGCTAACTATGGCTACACCTTC. As protein: CASSYPTRGRTANYGYTF. The rearrangement links TRBV6-2 or TRBV6-3 to TRBJ1-2; D is unresolved. CDR1 and CDR2 from the germline V gene are MNHEY and SVGEGT. V lost 2 bases and J lost 0, with 19 bases in between. The length of the CDR3 is 18 residues.

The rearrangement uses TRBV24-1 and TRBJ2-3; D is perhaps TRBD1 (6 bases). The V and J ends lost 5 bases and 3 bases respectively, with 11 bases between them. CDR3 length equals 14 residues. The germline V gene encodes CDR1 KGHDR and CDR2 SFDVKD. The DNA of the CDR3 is TGTGCCACCAGTGGGGGGCTTGGTACAGATACGCAGTATTTT. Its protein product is CATSGGLGTDTQYF.